This entry lists 8 T cell receptor beta chains sequenced from one sample in a study of identifying expanded T cells in peripheral blood. Assay used: immunoSEQ multiplex PCR; TCRdb lists only in-frame clones, some missing. In the table there are roughly 100,000 clones, around 89% of which are singletons. Sequencing was performed on blood. The receptors were sampled from a person aged 18 to 75 in good health.

This sequence joins TRBV7-3 and TRBJ2-3, with 13 bases fitting TRBD2. The germline gives CDR1 SGHTA, CDR2 FQGTGA. V was pared by 5 bases and J by 6 bases, with 8 bases of the junction left unmatched. The CDR3 sequence is 16 residues long. CDR3: CASSPGTSGVWDTQYF. As DNA, the CDR3 is TGTGCCAGCAGCCCAGGGACTAGCGGGGTGTGGGATACGCAGTATTTT. The entire variable domain, with the rest obtained from reference TRBV7-3 and TRBJ2-3, is as follows: GAGVSQTPSNKVTEKGKYVELRCDPISGHTALYWYRQSLGQGPEFLIYFQGTGAADDSGLPNDRFFAVRPEGSVSTLKIQRTERGDSAVYLCASSPGTSGVWDTQYFGPGTRLTVL.

V and J are TRBV19 and TRBJ2-5; 7 bases align to TRBD1. This CDR3 has 14 amino acids. Germline V lookup: CDR1 LNHDA, CDR2 SQIVND (reference sequence). V was clipped by 0 bases and J by 2 bases; unmatched bases: 0. The CDR3 reads CASSIDRGQETQYF. The CDR3 DNA follows: TGTGCCAGTAGTATAGACAGGGGGCAAGAGACCCAGTACTTC.

The chain couples TRBV5-1 to TRBJ1-2; a possible D gene is TRBD1 (6 bases). This CDR3 contains 15 residues. The V gene's germline CDR1 is SGHRS and CDR2 YFSETQ. Deletions cut 0 bases from V and 8 bases from J, with 17 bases between. The CDR3 coding sequence is TGCGCCAGCAGCTTGGAGACCAGGGGATTATTGGGCTACACCTTC. Translating it yields CASSLETRGLLGYTF.

V is TRBV7-9 and J is TRBJ2-7; 8 bases align to TRBD1. V trimming: 2 bases; J trimming: 4 bases; junction bases outside the gene matches: 10. Germline CDR1 is SEHNR and CDR2 is FQNEAQ (reference sequence). The CDR3 length is 16 residues. CDR3 coding DNA: TGTGCCAGCAGCTTATGGGCAGGGGGCGTCAAGTACGAGCAGTACTTC. Amino acid sequence: CASSLWAGGVKYEQYF.

The chain recombines TRBV7-6 with TRBJ2-7; 7 nucleotides agree with TRBD1. The J segment lost 3 bases and the V segment lost 5 bases, leaving 10 bases of the junction unmatched. This CDR3 comprises 15 residues. Germline V CDR1 and CDR2: SGHVS, FNYEAQ. The CDR3 spells CASSPTLGTDYEQYF. The CDR3, as DNA: TGTGCCAGCAGCCCGACGCTCGGGACAGACTACGAGCAGTACTTC.

The chain links TRBV2 to TRBJ1-1; D is possibly TRBD1 (6 bases). The V and J ends lost 7 bases and 1 base respectively, with 10 bases between them. The CDR3 length is 13 residues. Per germline, CDR1 SNHLY and CDR2 FYNNEI. The CDR3, as DNA: TGTGCCAGCACCGACAGGTGGAACACTGAAGCTTTCTTT. Protein product: CASTDRWNTEAFF.

The chain recombines TRBV19 with TRBJ1-1, with D maybe TRBD1 (6 bases). V shed 1 base and J shed 4 bases, with 7 bases lying between them. This CDR3 is 13 amino acids long. CDR1 is LNHDA and CDR2 is SQIVND in the germline V gene (reference sequence). CDR3 sequence reads: CASSIAGATEAFF. In nucleotides, the CDR3 is TGTGCCAGTAGTATAGCAGGGGCCACTGAAGCTTTCTTT.

The rearrangement uses TRBV7-3 and TRBJ2-7; 8 bases agree with TRBD1. The germline V gene encodes CDR1 SGHTA and CDR2 FQGTGA. J lost 5 bases, V lost 4 bases, and 7 bases had no gene match. The CDR3 spans 14 residues. The CDR3 DNA reads TGTGCCAGCAGCTCCCGACAGGGGAACGACGAGCAGTACTTC. This translates into CASSSRQGNDEQYF.